This passage covers 24 T cell receptor beta chains from one sample sequenced in a study of early T cells in non-severe SARS-CoV-2 infection. TCRdb recomputed calls from the 5' RACE reads with MiXCR, one row per CDR3 protein. The sample holds tens of thousands of distinct CDR3 sequences, around 6.5% seen once. Sequences were derived from whole blood, sampled at baseline. The receptors shown here come from an adult who was a healthcare worker with PCR-confirmed SARS-CoV-2 infection or an uninfected control (not recorded which).

This clonotype has ten or more counts. The chain carries TRBV6-2 or TRBV6-3 and TRBJ1-5; D unresolved. The CDR3 has 15 amino acids. Germline loops: CDR1 MNHEY, CDR2 SVGEGT. Trimming shortened V by 7 bases and J by 1 base, and 14 bases separated the two germline ends. The CDR3 DNA reads TGTGCCAGCAAGTTGGGGTATGGGAGCAATCAGCCCCAGCATTTT. Protein product: CASKLGYGSNQPQHF.

The chain is built from TRBV28 and TRBJ2-1, with TRBD2 matching over 13 bases. Germline assignment: CDR1 MDHEN and CDR2 SYDVKM. V lost 5 bases and J lost 9; bases outside the gene matches: 19. The CDR3 runs 19 residues. CDR3 residues: CASSRPGLAGKRGPLEQFF. For the CDR3, the DNA is TGTGCCAGCAGTCGGCCGGGACTAGCGGGGAAGAGGGGCCCCCTTGAGCAGTTCTTC.

In this sample, this clonotype turned up a few times. The CDR3 here is CASSLTLAGYNEQFF. DNA of the CDR3: TGTGCCAGCAGCTTAACCCTAGCGGGGTACAATGAGCAGTTCTTC. V usage is TRBV7-2 and J usage is TRBJ2-1; TRBD2 agrees at 9 bases. The CDR3 consists of 15 residues. CDR1 is SGHTA and CDR2 is FQGNSA in the germline V gene. Trimming removed 2 bases from V and 4 bases from J; junction bases left unmatched: 3.

This clonotype was detected only a few times. DNA for the CDR3: TGTGCCAGCAGGGGGACAGCCACCTACGAGCAGTACTTC. Amino acids: CASRGTATYEQYF. The genes are TRBV6-1 and TRBJ2-7, with TRBD1 identical over 7 bases. V shed 6 bases and J 2 bases; nucleotides not matched to a gene: 4. The CDR3 runs to 13 residues. CDR1 MNHNS and CDR2 SASEGT come from the germline V gene.

This clonotype has just a few counts. The V call is TRBV19, the J call TRBJ2-6; weak D call: TRBD2 (6 bases). Trimming took 6 bases from V and 2 from J, leaving 14 bases between them. Germline CDR1 is LNHDA and CDR2 is SQIVND (reference sequence). The CDR3 contains 16 residues. CDR3 sequence (DNA): TGTGCCAGTAGCGCACTAGGAGGGACTGGGGCCAACGTCCTGACTTTC. It encodes CASSALGGTGANVLTF.

This clonotype was seen at least ten times. The chain is built from TRBV20-1 and TRBJ1-1; D gene uncertain. The germline V and J ends were trimmed by 0 bases and 5 bases, with 16 bases remaining between them. This CDR3 has 15 residues. Germline V lookup: CDR1 DFQATT, CDR2 SNEGSKA (reference sequence). The CDR3 nucleotides read TGCAGTGCTAGAGATTACATGACTGGTCAAACTGAAGCTTTCTTT. Encoded protein: CSARDYMTGQTEAFF.

This clonotype showed up many times. V gene TRBV4-1 combines with J gene TRBJ2-7; D is possibly TRBD1 or TRBD2 (6 bases each). The CDR3 is made up of 16 amino acids. Trimming removed 3 bases at V and 0 bases at J, with 15 bases between. Germline CDR1 is MGHRA and CDR2 is YSYEKL. This CDR3 is CASSQNRGGSSYEQYF. In DNA form, the CDR3 reads TGCGCCAGCAGCCAGAACCGAGGGGGGAGCTCCTACGAGCAGTACTTC.

The rearrangement uses TRBV29-1 and TRBJ2-1; TRBD2 aligns across 11 bases. The CDR3 runs 19 residues. The V gene's germline CDR1 is SQVTM and CDR2 ANQGSEA. V was pared by 0 bases and J by 0 bases, with 10 bases of the junction left unmatched. CDR3 DNA: TGCAGCGTTGAAGATGTAGGGACTAGCGGCTGGAGCTCCTACAATGAGCAGTTCTTC. Amino acid sequence: CSVEDVGTSGWSSYNEQFF.

The rearrangement uses TRBV7-2 and TRBJ1-4; D is possibly TRBD1 (5 bases). Trimming stripped 1 base from V and 5 bases from J, with 8 bases between. The germline CDR1 and CDR2 sequences are SGHTA and FQGNSA. The CDR3 totals 14 residues. CDR3 nucleotides: TGTGCCAGCAGCTTAGGCGCAGGGAATGAAAAACTGTTTTTT. It specifies CASSLGAGNEKLFF. Together with reference TRBV7-2 and TRBJ1-4, the CDR3 gives the full variable domain: GAGVSQSPSNKVTEKGKDVELRCDPISGHTALYWYRQSLGQGLEFLIYFQGNSAPDKSGLPSDRFSAERTGGSVSTLTIQRTQQEDSAVYLCASSLGAGNEKLFFGSGTQLSVL.

The chain links TRBV10-1 to TRBJ2-1; TRBD2 matches 8 bases. Germline lookup yields CDR1 WNHNN and CDR2 SYGVQD (reference sequence). The trim removed 5 bases at V and 9 bases at J, leaving 12 bases unmatched. This CDR3 comprises 15 residues. The chain's CDR3 is CASSTSGVSGGEQFF. The CDR3, as DNA: TGCGCCAGCAGTACTAGCGGAGTTTCGGGGGGTGAGCAGTTCTTC.

In this sample, this clonotype turned up many times. V gene TRBV5-1 combines with J gene TRBJ2-7; D unclear. V lost 6 bases and J 2 bases, leaving 6 bases between the germline ends. Germline CDR1 reads SGHRS; CDR2 reads YFSETQ. The CDR3 length is 11 residues. Written as DNA, the CDR3 is TGCGCCAGCAAAGAAGCCTACGAGCAGTACTTC. Encoded protein: CASKEAYEQYF.

V and J are TRBV13 and TRBJ2-7; no reliable D call. Germline V gene sequence: CDR1 PRHDT, CDR2 FYEKMQ (reference sequence). V was cut by 3 bases and J by 2 bases, with 11 bases left in between. The CDR3 has 14 residues. CDR3 DNA sequence: TGTGCCAGCAGCTTTTCAGGATCCACCTACGAGCAGTACTTC. This translates into CASSFSGSTYEQYF.

The chain links TRBV30 to TRBJ2-7, with D perhaps matching TRBD1 (6 bases). CDR3 length: 17 amino acids. In germline, CDR1 is GTSNPN, CDR2 SVGIG (reference sequence). V was shortened by 3 bases and J by 3 bases, with 24 bases between the two germline ends. CDR3 protein: CAWSPLDRLGADYEQYF. CDR3 DNA sequence: TGTGCCTGGAGCCCCTTGGACAGACTTGGGGCAGACTACGAGCAGTACTTC.

A few counts support this clonotype. The chain recombines TRBV11-2 with TRBJ2-3, with a possible D match to TRBD2 (6 bases). Germline V lookup: CDR1 SGHAT, CDR2 FQNNGV. V was trimmed by 1 base and J by 9 bases, leaving 14 bases between them. The CDR3 is 14 amino acids. CDR3 bases: TGTGCCAGCAGCTTAGGGGACTCCGGGAGAACGCAGTATTTT. It encodes CASSLGDSGRTQYF.

This clonotype has ten or more counts. The CDR3 bases are TGTGCCACCAGCGACGGGGGCCAAGAGACCCAGTACTTC. Translating it yields CATSDGGQETQYF. The genes are TRBV15 and TRBJ2-5; tentatively, D is TRBD2 (6 bases). Germline V gene lookup returns CDR1 LNHNV and CDR2 YYDKDF (reference sequence). This CDR3 region has 13 residues. Trimming removed 5 bases at V and 1 base at J, with 8 bases between. Full variable domain (rest looked up from reference TRBV15 and TRBJ2-5): DAMVIQNPRYQVTQFGKPVTLSCSQTLNHNVMYWYQQKSSQAPKLLFHYYDKDFNNEADTPDNFQSRRPNTSFCFLDIRSPGLGDTAMYLCATSDGGQETQYFGPGTRLLVL.

In this sample, this clonotype turned up a few times. The chain is built from TRBV5-1 and TRBJ1-3; 8 bases agree with TRBD1. CDR3 length: 15 amino acids. Trimming at V came to 4 bases and at J to 0 bases, leaving 3 bases not matched to a gene. Germline-derived CDR1 and CDR2 are SGHRS and YFSETQ. CDR3 sequence reads: CASSLGQASGNTIYF. The CDR3 DNA reads TGCGCCAGCAGCCTGGGACAGGCCTCTGGAAACACCATATATTTT.

The V and J genes are TRBV11-2 and TRBJ2-1; maybe TRBD2 (5 bases). CDR1 is SGHAT, CDR2 FQNNGV, per germline. Trimming removed 5 bases at V and 0 bases at J, with 11 bases between. This CDR3 region has 15 residues. CDR3 bases: TGTGCCAGCAGCACCGACTATAGCTCCTACAATGAGCAGTTCTTC. This codes for CASSTDYSSYNEQFF.

This clonotype was detected only a few times. The chain recombines TRBV11-2 with TRBJ1-4; 7 positions agree with TRBD1. This CDR3 comprises 15 residues. Germline lookup yields CDR1 SGHAT and CDR2 FQNNGV. With 2 bases clipped from V and 5 bases from J, the junction kept 5 bases outside the gene matches. The CDR3 loop is CASSLSEQGNEKLFF. The CDR3 DNA follows: TGTGCCAGCAGCTTATCCGAACAGGGGAATGAAAAACTGTTTTTT.

In this sample, this clonotype turned up many times. The chain is built from TRBV19 and TRBJ1-2; 8 bases are shared with TRBD1. Germline CDR1 reads LNHDA; CDR2 reads SQIVND (reference sequence). This CDR3 comprises 15 residues. After removal of 8 bases from V and 6 bases from J, the junction contained 14 bases not matched to a gene. CDR3 amino acids: CASFDPGTGENGYTF. In nucleotides, the CDR3 is TGTGCCAGTTTTGACCCCGGGACAGGAGAAAATGGCTACACCTTC.

This clonotype was seen a few times. This sequence joins TRBV9 and TRBJ2-2; tentative D call: TRBD1 (5 bases). CDR3 size: 14 residues. Germline CDR1 and CDR2: SGDLS and YYNGEE. V gave up 3 bases and J gave up 6 bases, with 12 bases separating them. The CDR3 sequence: CASSAAEGAGELFF. The CDR3 DNA is TGTGCCAGCAGCGCCGCGGAAGGGGCCGGGGAGCTGTTTTTT.

This chain links TRBV24-1 with TRBJ2-3; 11 nucleotides agree with TRBD2. Trimming at V came to 4 bases and at J to 2 bases, leaving 4 bases not matched to a gene. The germline CDR1 and CDR2 sequences are KGHDR and SFDVKD. CDR3 length: 16 residues. The CDR3, as DNA: TGTGCCACCAGTGAGACACTAGCGGGAGACACAGATACGCAGTATTTT. Translated: CATSETLAGDTDTQYF.

This clonotype was recorded many times. The V call is TRBV14, the J call TRBJ1-2; D call uncertain. With 0 bases removed from V and 4 bases from J, the gap between germline ends came to 18 bases. This CDR3 is 17 amino acids long. CDR1 SGHDN and CDR2 FVKESK come from the germline V gene. The CDR3 bases are TGTGCCAGCAGCCAAGAGTGGGGTTGGGCAGGAGTCTATGGCTACACCTTC. This codes for CASSQEWGWAGVYGYTF. The full variable domain, in which reference TRBV14 and TRBJ1-2 provide the parts outside the CDR3, is EAGVTQFPSHSVIEKGQTVTLRCDPISGHDNLYWYRRVMGKEIKFLLHFVKESKQDESGMPNNRFLAERTGGTYSTLKVQPAELEDSGVYFCASSQEWGWAGVYGYTFGSGTRLTVV.

The V gene is TRBV9, the J gene TRBJ2-5; 9 bases line up with TRBD2. CDR3 length equals 16 residues. V lost 0 bases, J lost 2 bases, and 5 bases stayed unmatched. Germline V CDR1 and CDR2: SGDLS, YYNGEE. CDR3 sequence (DNA): TGTGCCAGCAGCGTAGAGGCTAGCGGGACACAAGAGACCCAGTACTTC. As protein: CASSVEASGTQETQYF.

This clonotype came up many times. The genes are TRBV29-1 and TRBJ2-2, with D perhaps given as TRBD1 or TRBD2 (5 bases each). The CDR3 consists of 12 residues. Per germline, CDR1 SQVTM and CDR2 ANQGSEA. Between the trimmed V and J ends, which lost 4 bases and 8 bases, there was a span of 11 bases. This CDR3 is CSVVGDPGELFF. CDR3 DNA: TGCAGCGTTGTGGGGGACCCTGGGGAGCTGTTTTTT.